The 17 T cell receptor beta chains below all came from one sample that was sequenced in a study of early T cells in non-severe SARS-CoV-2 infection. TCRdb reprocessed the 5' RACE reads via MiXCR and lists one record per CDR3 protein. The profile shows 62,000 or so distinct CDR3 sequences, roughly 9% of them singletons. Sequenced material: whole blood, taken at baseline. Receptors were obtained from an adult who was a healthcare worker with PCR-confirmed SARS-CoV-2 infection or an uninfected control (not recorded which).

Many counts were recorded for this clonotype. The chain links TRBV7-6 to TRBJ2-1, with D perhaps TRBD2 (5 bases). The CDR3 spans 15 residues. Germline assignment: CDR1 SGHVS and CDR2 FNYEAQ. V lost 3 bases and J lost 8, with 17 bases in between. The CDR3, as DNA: TGTGCCAGCAGCTTCTTTTTGGAGGCTGTCGATGAGCAGTTCTTC. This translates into CASSFFLEAVDEQFF.

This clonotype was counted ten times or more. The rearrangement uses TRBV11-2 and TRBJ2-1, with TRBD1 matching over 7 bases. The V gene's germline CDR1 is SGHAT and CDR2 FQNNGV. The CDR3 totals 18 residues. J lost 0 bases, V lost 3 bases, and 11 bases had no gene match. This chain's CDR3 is CASSFWGTEISSYNEQFF. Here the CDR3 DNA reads TGTGCCAGCAGCTTCTGGGGGACAGAGATCAGCTCCTACAATGAGCAGTTCTTC.

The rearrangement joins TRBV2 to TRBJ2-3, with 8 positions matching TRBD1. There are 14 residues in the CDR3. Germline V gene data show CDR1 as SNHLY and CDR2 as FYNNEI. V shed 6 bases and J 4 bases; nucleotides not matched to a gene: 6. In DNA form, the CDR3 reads TGTGCCAGCAGCCGACAGGGGTCCCCAGATACGCAGTATTTT. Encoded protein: CASSRQGSPDTQYF.

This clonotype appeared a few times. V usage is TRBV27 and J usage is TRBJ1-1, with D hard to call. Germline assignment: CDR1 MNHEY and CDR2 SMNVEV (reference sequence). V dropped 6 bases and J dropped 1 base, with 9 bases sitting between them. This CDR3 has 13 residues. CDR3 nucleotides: TGTGCCAGCAGCCTCTACCAGAACACTGAAGCTTTCTTT. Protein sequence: CASSLYQNTEAFF.

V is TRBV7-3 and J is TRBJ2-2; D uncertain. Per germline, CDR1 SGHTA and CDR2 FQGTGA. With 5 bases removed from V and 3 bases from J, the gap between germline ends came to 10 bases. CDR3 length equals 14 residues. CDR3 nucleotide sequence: TGTGCCAGCAGCCTTGACCCACACACCGGGGAGCTGTTTTTT. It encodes CASSLDPHTGELFF.

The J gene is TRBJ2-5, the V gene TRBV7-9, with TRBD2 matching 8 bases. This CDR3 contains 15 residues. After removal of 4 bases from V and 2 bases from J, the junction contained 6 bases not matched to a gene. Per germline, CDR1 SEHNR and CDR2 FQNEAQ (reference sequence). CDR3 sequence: CASSYGSGGQETQYF. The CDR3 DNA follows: TGTGCCAGCAGCTATGGGAGCGGGGGACAAGAGACCCAGTACTTC.

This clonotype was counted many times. The CDR3 region has the DNA TGTGCCAGCAGCCAAGATCCGGGGAACCGAGGCTACACCTTC. Protein: CASSQDPGNRGYTF. V and J are TRBV4-2 and TRBJ1-2; D is unclear. V lost 0 bases and J 8 bases, leaving 13 bases between the germline ends. Looked up from germline, CDR1 is LGHNA and CDR2 is YNFKEQ. The CDR3 loop spans 14 amino acids.

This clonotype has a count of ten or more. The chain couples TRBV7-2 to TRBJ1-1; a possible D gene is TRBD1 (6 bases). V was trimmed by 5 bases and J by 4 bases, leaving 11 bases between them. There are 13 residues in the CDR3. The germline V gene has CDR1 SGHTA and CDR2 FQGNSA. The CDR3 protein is CASSAQGGTEAFF. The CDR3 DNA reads TGTGCCAGCAGCGCACAGGGTGGCACTGAAGCTTTCTTT.

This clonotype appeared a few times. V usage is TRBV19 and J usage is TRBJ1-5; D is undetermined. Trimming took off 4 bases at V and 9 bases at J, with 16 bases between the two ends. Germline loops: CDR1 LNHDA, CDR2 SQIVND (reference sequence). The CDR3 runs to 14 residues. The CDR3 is CASSRQASRLPQHF. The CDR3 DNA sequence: TGTGCCAGTAGTAGGCAGGCGAGCCGGTTGCCCCAGCATTTT. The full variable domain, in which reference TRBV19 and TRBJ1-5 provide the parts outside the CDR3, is DGGITQSPKYLFRKEGQNVTLSCEQNLNHDAMYWYRQDPGQGLRLIYYSQIVNDFQKGDIAEGYSVSREKKESFPLTVTSAQKNPTAFYLCASSRQASRLPQHFGDGTRLSIL.

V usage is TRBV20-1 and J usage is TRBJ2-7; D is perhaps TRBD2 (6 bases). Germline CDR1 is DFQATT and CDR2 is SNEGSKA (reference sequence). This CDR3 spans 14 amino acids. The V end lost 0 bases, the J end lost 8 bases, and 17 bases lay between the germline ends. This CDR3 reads CSARELAQAGQQYF. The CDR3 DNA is TGCAGTGCTAGAGAACTAGCCCAGGCGGGCCAGCAGTACTTC.

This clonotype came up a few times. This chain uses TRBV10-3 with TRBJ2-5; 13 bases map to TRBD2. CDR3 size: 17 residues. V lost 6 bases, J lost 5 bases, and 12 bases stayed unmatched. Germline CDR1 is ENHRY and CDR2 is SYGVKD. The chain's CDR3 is CAISGPLLAGGPETQYF. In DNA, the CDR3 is TGTGCCATCAGCGGACCCCTACTAGCGGGAGGGCCGGAGACCCAGTACTTC.

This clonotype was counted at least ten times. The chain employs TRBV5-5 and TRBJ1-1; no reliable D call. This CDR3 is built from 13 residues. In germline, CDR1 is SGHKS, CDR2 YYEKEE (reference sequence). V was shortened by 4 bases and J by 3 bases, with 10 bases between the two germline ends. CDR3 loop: CASSRFGDTEAFF. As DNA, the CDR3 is TGTGCCAGCAGCCGTTTCGGGGACACTGAAGCTTTCTTT.

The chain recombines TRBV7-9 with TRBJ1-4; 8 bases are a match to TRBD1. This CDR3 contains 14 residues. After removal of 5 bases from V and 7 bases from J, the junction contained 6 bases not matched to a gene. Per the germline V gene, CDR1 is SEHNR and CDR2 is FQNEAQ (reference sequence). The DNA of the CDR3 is TGTGCCAGCAGCCTGGACAGGGAGGGTGAAAAACTGTTTTTT. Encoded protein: CASSLDREGEKLFF.

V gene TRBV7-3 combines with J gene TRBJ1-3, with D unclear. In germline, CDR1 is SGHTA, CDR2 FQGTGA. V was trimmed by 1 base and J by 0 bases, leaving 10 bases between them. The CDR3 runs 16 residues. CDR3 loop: CASSLSPGFSGNTIYF. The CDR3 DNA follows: TGTGCCAGCAGCTTAAGTCCCGGTTTCTCTGGAAACACCATATATTTT.

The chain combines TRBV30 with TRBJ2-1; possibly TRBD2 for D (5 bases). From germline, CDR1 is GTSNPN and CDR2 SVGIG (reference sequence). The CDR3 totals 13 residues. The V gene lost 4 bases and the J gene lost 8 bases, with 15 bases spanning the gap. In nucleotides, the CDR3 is TGTGCCTGGAACCTCGGGATAGCCGATGAGCAGTTCTTC. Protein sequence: CAWNLGIADEQFF. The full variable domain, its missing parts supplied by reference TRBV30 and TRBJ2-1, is SQTIHQWPATLVQPVGSPLSLECTVEGTSNPNLYWYRQAAGRGLQLLFYSVGIGQISSEVPQNLSASRPQDRQFILSSKKLLLSDSGFYLCAWNLGIADEQFFGPGTRLTVL.

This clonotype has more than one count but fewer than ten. The CDR3 sequence is CSASSLAGGSKTQYF. CDR3 in DNA: TGCAGTGCTAGTTCACTAGCGGGAGGGTCAAAGACCCAGTACTTC. The genes are TRBV20-1 and TRBJ2-5; 13 nucleotides line up with TRBD2. CDR3 length: 15 residues. Germline assignment: CDR1 DFQATT and CDR2 SNEGSKA (reference sequence). The V gene end was trimmed by 3 bases and the J gene end by 6 bases; junction bases not matched to a gene: 7.

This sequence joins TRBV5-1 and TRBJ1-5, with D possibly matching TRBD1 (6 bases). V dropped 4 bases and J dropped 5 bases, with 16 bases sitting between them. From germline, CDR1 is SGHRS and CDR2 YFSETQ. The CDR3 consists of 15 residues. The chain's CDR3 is CASSPQPGVHQPQHF. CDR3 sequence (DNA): TGCGCCAGCAGCCCACAGCCAGGGGTTCATCAGCCCCAGCATTTT.